Detailed here is one T cell receptor beta chain. Its target is not known. The data were obtained in a study of PD-1 blockade in classical Hodgkin lymphoma. General study points: Patients who began taking nivolumab under 1 year after ASCT were left out. Newly diagnosed patients and complete responders had comparable diversity at baseline. Reports indicated that newly diagnosed patients had lower baseline TCR diversity than healthy donors did.

The CDR3 covers 16 residues. The V end lost 0 bases, the J end lost 1 base, and 11 bases lay between the germline ends. Germline V gene data show CDR1 as SGHRS and CDR2 as YFSETQ. Brentuximab vedotin exposure varied among the patients, all of whom had relapsed after autologous stem cell transplantation. The data were produced by immunoSEQ multiplex PCR, yet TCRdb's version contains in-frame clones alone and is incomplete. The top ten hold approximately 9.9% of the sample, which has 70,000 or so clones, 65% to 75% seen once. The rearrangement uses TRBV5-1 and TRBJ1-3; possible D gene TRBD1, 5 bases. The sample was peripheral blood mononuclear cells (PBMCs), taken before the second cycle of nivolumab. This TCR was sampled from a human donor with classical Hodgkin lymphoma. The CDR3 sequence is CASSLEAGVSGNTIYF. The CDR3 DNA reads TGCGCCAGCAGCTTGGAGGCGGGGGTGTCTGGAAACACCATATATTTT.